The 9 T cell receptor beta chains presented below share a single source sample, sequenced in a study of monozygotic twins with inflammatory bowel disease. Each CDR3 protein gets one entry in TCRdb, which reprocessed the 5' RACE reads and gives no DNA. The sample holds about 210,000 distinct CDR3 sequences. The sample comprised blood. The receptors derive from a human donor with ulcerative colitis or Crohn's disease, or a healthy co-twin of an affected twin (not recorded which).

CDR3 amino acids: CASSFIAGGETGELFF. The chain has TRBV12-3 or TRBV12-4 and TRBJ2-2; TCRdb proposes TRBD1, but this gene call is untestable without DNA. The CDR3 sequence is 16 residues long.

The chain is built from TRBV7-2 and TRBJ1-1; the D call of TRBD1 rests on TCRdb alone, since no DNA is present to check it. The CDR3 has 13 residues. CDR1 SGHTA and CDR2 FQGNSA come from the germline V gene. This CDR3 reads CASSLGGRDEAFF.

The chain joins TRBV5-1 to TRBJ2-2; TCRdb reports TRBD2, a call that lacks DNA to check it against. Germline CDR1 and CDR2: SGHRS and YFSETQ. The CDR3 has 15 amino acids. This CDR3 reads CASSFSGDSGGELFF.

J is TRBJ1-1 and V is TRBV7-2. CDR1 and CDR2 from the germline V gene are SGHTA and FQGNSA. This CDR3 is built from 16 residues. The CDR3 loop reads CASSSPRFLGSTEAFF.

V and J are TRBV11-2 and TRBJ1-4; TCRdb selects TRBD1, and the lack of DNA leaves this call unchecked. This CDR3 comprises 15 residues. Per germline, CDR1 SGHAT and CDR2 FQNNGV. CDR3 region: CASSTRTGGMGKLFF.

The gene calls are TRBV20-1 and TRBJ2-3; the D call from TCRdb, TRBD1, cannot be confirmed without DNA. The CDR3 is made up of 12 amino acids. Germline CDR1 and CDR2: DFQATT and SNEGSKA (reference sequence). CDR3 region: CSAPTGSDTQYF.

This CDR3 is CASSPGQAADGAFF. The chain has TRBV5-1 and TRBJ1-1; the TCRdb call, TRBD1, lacks DNA for checking. From germline, CDR1 is SGHRS and CDR2 YFSETQ. The CDR3 is made up of 14 amino acids.

This rearrangement joins TRBV12-3 or TRBV12-4 to TRBJ1-6; there is no DNA to check the TCRdb D call of TRBD1. The CDR3 runs to 16 residues. This chain's CDR3 is CASSSQGALYNSPLHF.

The genes are TRBV10-3 and TRBJ1-2. Germline lookup yields CDR1 ENHRY and CDR2 SYGVKD. The CDR3 is 13 amino acids. The CDR3 loop is CAISDSGDGGYTF.